The 18 T cell receptor beta chains listed next were all sequenced from one sample in a study of blood T cell repertoires in COVID-19. Libraries were prepared by immunoSEQ multiplex PCR; TCRdb keeps only in-frame clonotypes and omits some of them. The sample shows roughly 58,000 clones, around 84% of them seen only once. The sequenced material came from peripheral blood. The receptors originated from a man between 65 and 85 years old with active COVID-19.

The chain joins TRBV6-5 to TRBJ1-1; TRBD1 is a possible D gene (6 bases). This CDR3 is 13 amino acids long. Per germline, CDR1 MNHEY and CDR2 SVGAGI. Trimming pared 6 bases from V and 5 bases from J, leaving 13 bases between. The CDR3 DNA follows: TGTGCCAGCAGCCGCCTTACAGGGACTGAAGCTTTCTTT. Translating it yields CASSRLTGTEAFF.

The chain has TRBV2 and TRBJ2-5, with 7 bases matching TRBD1. Trimming took 7 bases from V and 1 from J; bases not matched to a gene: 6. The CDR3 sequence is 14 residues long. Germline CDR1 reads SNHLY; CDR2 reads FYNNEI. As DNA, the CDR3 is TGTGCCAGCACCATGGACAGGAGCCAAGAGACCCAGTACTTC. Protein: CASTMDRSQETQYF. The entire variable domain, with the rest obtained from reference TRBV2 and TRBJ2-5, is as follows: EPEVTQTPSHQVTQMGQEVILRCVPISNHLYFYWYRQILGQKVEFLVSFYNNEISEKSEIFDDQFSVERPDGSNFTLKIRSTKLEDSAMYFCASTMDRSQETQYFGPGTRLLVL.

CDR3 sequence reads: CASSLQETEAFF. CDR3 sequence (DNA): TGTGCCAGCAGTTTACAGGAAACGGAAGCTTTCTTT. The rearrangement links TRBV12-3 or TRBV12-4 to TRBJ1-1; no reliable D call. V dropped 2 bases and J dropped 8 bases, with 9 bases sitting between them. The CDR3 spans 12 residues.

The V call is TRBV11-2, the J call TRBJ2-7, with D perhaps matching TRBD2 (5 bases). The CDR3 is 15 residues long. The V end was cut by 5 bases, the J end by 5 bases, with 19 bases between. Germline CDR1 SGHAT, CDR2 FQNNGV. CDR3 sequence: CASSPSPGWRDEQYF. The CDR3 bases are TGTGCCAGCAGCCCTAGCCCTGGTTGGCGCGACGAGCAGTACTTC.

This chain connects TRBV2 to TRBJ1-4, with D tentatively TRBD1 (5 bases). Trimming cost V 8 bases and J 11 bases, with 21 bases left between them. The CDR3 extends over 14 amino acids. The V gene's germline CDR1 is SNHLY and CDR2 FYNNEI. The CDR3 bases are TGTGCCAGCGGGAAACAAGGGGAGGTGGGGAAACTGTTTTTT. This gives the protein CASGKQGEVGKLFF.

V and J are TRBV27 and TRBJ1-5; tentative D call: TRBD1 (5 bases). The CDR3 is 14 residues long. The ends were cut back, 2 bases at V and 7 bases at J, with 12 bases in the middle. Germline CDR1 is MNHEY and CDR2 is SMNVEV (reference sequence). CDR3 region: CASSLAGPQQPQHF. The CDR3 DNA sequence: TGTGCCAGCAGTTTAGCAGGGCCCCAACAGCCCCAGCATTTT.

The rearrangement links TRBV9 to TRBJ2-2; D ambiguous. The V gene lost 4 bases and the J gene lost 0 bases, with 7 bases spanning the gap. Germline-derived CDR1 and CDR2 are SGDLS and YYNGEE. The CDR3 runs to 14 residues. The CDR3 sequence: CASSPLTNTGELFF. CDR3 in DNA: TGTGCCAGCAGCCCCCTAACGAACACCGGGGAGCTGTTTTTT.

This chain connects TRBV5-1 to TRBJ2-5; 8 bases match TRBD1. The CDR3 runs to 17 residues. Germline V gives CDR1 SGHRS, CDR2 YFSETQ. Losses at the gene ends were 0 bases for V and 1 base for J; bases not matched to a gene: 8. CDR3 protein: CASSLEAGGAVQETQYF. CDR3 coding DNA: TGCGCCAGCAGCTTGGAGGCAGGGGGCGCTGTCCAAGAGACCCAGTACTTC. Full variable domain (remainder filled in from reference TRBV5-1 and TRBJ2-5): KAGVTQTPRYLIKTRGQQVTLSCSPISGHRSVSWYQQTPGQGLQFLFEYFSETQRNKGNFPGRFSGRQFSNSRSEMNVSTLELGDSALYLCASSLEAGGAVQETQYFGPGTRLLVL.

The CDR3 nucleotides read TGTGCCATCAGTGAGGGGATGACAGGGGGCACAGATACGCAGTATTTT. Amino acid sequence: CAISEGMTGGTDTQYF. The gene calls are TRBV10-3 and TRBJ2-3; 8 nucleotides match TRBD1. CDR3 length: 16 residues. V shed 2 bases and J 1 base; nucleotides not matched to a gene: 5. CDR1 is ENHRY and CDR2 is SYGVKD in the germline V gene.

The chain is built from TRBV30 and TRBJ1-6; a possible D gene is TRBD1 (6 bases). Trimming pared 8 bases from V and 10 bases from J, leaving 18 bases between. Per the germline V gene, CDR1 is GTSNPN and CDR2 is SVGIG (reference sequence). The CDR3 contains 13 residues. As DNA, the CDR3 is TGTGCCGGGGGTACAGGGTTGGAGTCACCCCTCCACTTT. Its protein product is CAGGTGLESPLHF.

The V and J genes are TRBV2 and TRBJ2-2; D gene unclear. Germline assignment: CDR1 SNHLY and CDR2 FYNNEI. Between the trimmed V and J ends, which lost 3 bases and 4 bases, there was a span of 12 bases. The CDR3 extends over 15 amino acids. The CDR3 sequence is CASSERPSVTGELFF. CDR3 nucleotides: TGTGCCAGCAGTGAGAGGCCTAGTGTCACCGGGGAGCTGTTTTTT. The full variable domain, with the rest looked up from reference TRBV2 and TRBJ2-2, is EPEVTQTPSHQVTQMGQEVILRCVPISNHLYFYWYRQILGQKVEFLVSFYNNEISEKSEIFDDQFSVERPDGSNFTLKIRSTKLEDSAMYFCASSERPSVTGELFFGEGSRLTVL.

The gene calls are TRBV9 and TRBJ2-2; D perhaps matches TRBD2 (5 bases). The ends were cut back, 3 bases at V and 6 bases at J, with 9 bases in the middle. This CDR3 spans 13 amino acids. From germline, CDR1 is SGDLS and CDR2 YYNGEE. CDR3 amino acids: CASSETRAGELFF. CDR3 coding DNA: TGTGCCAGCAGCGAGACGAGGGCCGGGGAGCTGTTTTTT.

The rearrangement uses TRBV27 and TRBJ2-2; no reliable D call. Germline V gives CDR1 MNHEY, CDR2 SMNVEV (reference sequence). The CDR3 sequence is 13 residues long. CDR3 nucleotide sequence: TGTGCAAGTTGGAGTGCCAGCACCGGGGAGCTGTTTTTT. Residues: CASWSASTGELFF.

This chain joins TRBV24-1 and TRBJ2-7, with TRBD2 matching 16 bases. Germline CDR1 is KGHDR and CDR2 is SFDVKD. The CDR3 extends over 18 amino acids. Trimming took 4 bases from V and 5 from J; bases not matched to a gene: 10. The CDR3 DNA is TGTGCCACCAGTGACAGTCCCGGGACTAGCGGGAGGGCCAACGAGCAGTACTTC. Translated, it gives CATSDSPGTSGRANEQYF.

This chain links TRBV6-5 with TRBJ1-1; no reliable D call. Germline V lookup: CDR1 MNHEY, CDR2 SVGAGI. This CDR3 comprises 13 residues. The germline V and J ends were trimmed by 7 bases and 1 base, with 10 bases remaining between them. The CDR3 sequence: CASTSPRNTEAFF. DNA for the CDR3: TGTGCCAGCACTTCCCCTAGGAACACTGAAGCTTTCTTT.

The chain links TRBV7-3 to TRBJ2-1, with a possible D match to TRBD2 (6 bases). V was cut by 4 bases and J by 4 bases, with 14 bases left in between. Germline loops: CDR1 SGHTA, CDR2 FQGTGA. This CDR3 comprises 15 residues. The CDR3 reads CASSSPEGRYNEQFF. Written as DNA, the CDR3 is TGTGCCAGCAGCTCTCCGGAGGGCCGATACAATGAGCAGTTCTTC.

This chain uses TRBV6-2 or TRBV6-3 with TRBJ2-7, with 8 bases aligning to TRBD1. The V and J ends lost 4 bases and 2 bases, in that order; junction bases with no gene match: 7. CDR3 size: 15 residues. CDR1 MNHEY and CDR2 SVGEGT come from the germline V gene. The CDR3 coding sequence is TGTGCCAGCAGTTTCTCCGGGACAGGTCCCTACGAGCAGTACTTC. Protein sequence: CASSFSGTGPYEQYF.

V and J are TRBV11-2 and TRBJ1-1; a possible D gene is TRBD1 (5 bases). Between the trimmed V and J ends, which lost 5 bases and 8 bases, there was a span of 12 bases. This CDR3 is 12 amino acids long. The germline V gene encodes CDR1 SGHAT and CDR2 FQNNGV. The CDR3, as DNA: TGTGCCAGCAGCGCATCAGACAGAGAAGCTTTCTTT. Protein: CASSASDREAFF.